Listed below are T cell receptor beta chains from one sample, sequenced in a study of cytomegalovirus exposure and HLA in healthy donors. Sequencing used immunoSEQ multiplex PCR; TCRdb keeps in-frame clones, though not all of them. The data hold under 250,000 clones, with around four fifths observed a single time. The sequenced sample consisted of PBMCs. These receptors all stem from a woman between 18 and 29 years old in good health and CMV-seronegative. CDR3s include the opening cysteine and the closing phenylalanine or tryptophan. D genes are given only for firm matches. Only part of the rows carry a size: once, few, many, or a class if the clone is expanded.

clone size,CDR3 length,V gene,D gene,J gene,CDR3 DNA,CDR3 protein
NA,14,TRBV12-5,NA,TRBJ1-2,TGTGCTAGTGGTTTCCTGGGGGAGACGGATGGCTACACCTTC,CASGFLGETDGYTF
NA,11,TRBV4-1,NA,TRBJ2-2,TGCGCCAGCAGCCGGACCGGGGAGCTGTTTTTT,CASSRTGELFF
NA,14,TRBV6-1,NA,TRBJ1-1,TGTGCCAGCAGTCCTGGGGGGGGGAACACTGAAGCTTTCTTT,CASSPGGGNTEAFF
once,14,TRBV6-6,TRBD2,TRBJ2-7,TGTGCCAGCAGTTACGAGCGGACTAGTCAGGAGCAGTACTTC,CASSYERTSQEQYF
few,14,TRBV2,TRBD1,TRBJ2-2,TGTGCCGGGGGGGACAGGGAAGTGGCCGGGGAGCTGTTTTTT,CAGGDREVAGELFF
NA,14,TRBV2,TRBD1,TRBJ2-7,TGTGCCAGCAGTGAAGCCGACAGGGGTCCTCTTCAGTACTTC,CASSEADRGPLQYF
NA,14,TRBV6-6,NA,TRBJ2-7,TGTGCCAGCAGTTTGGGGAGGTCTTCCTACGAGCAGTACTTC,CASSLGRSSYEQYF
NA,14,TRBV25-1,NA,TRBJ2-3,TGTGCCAGCAGTGAATGGGGCGCGGAGGCGGAGAAGTATTTT,CASSEWGAEAEKYF
NA,14,TRBV7-9,TRBD2,TRBJ2-7,TGTGCCAGCAGCTTGACTAGCGCCCTGTACGAGCAGTACTTC,CASSLTSALYEQYF
once,11,TRBV30,NA,TRBJ2-1,TGTGCCTGGTCTCCTTCAAATGAGCAGTTCTTC,CAWSPSNEQFF
NA,15,TRBV28,NA,TRBJ2-2,TGTGCCAGCAGTTACCCGGGCGGGACCACCGGGGAGCTGTTTTTT,CASSYPGGTTGELFF
NA,11,TRBV29-1,NA,TRBJ1-1,TGCAGCGTTTCTCCCGCGAGTAGAGCTTTCTTT,CSVSPASRAFF
few,14,TRBV11-1,TRBD1,TRBJ1-6,TGTGCCAGCAGACGGGACAGGATTAATTCACCCCTCCACTTT,CASRRDRINSPLHF
NA,14,TRBV6-6,NA,TRBJ1-2,TGTGCCAGCAGCCCCGGGGCAGGCAACTATGGCTACACCTTC,CASSPGAGNYGYTF
NA,14,TRBV30,NA,TRBJ1-1,TGTGCCTGGAGTGTTGGGGGGGTGAGGACTGAAGCTTTCTTT,CAWSVGGVRTEAFF
NA,13,TRBV6-5,NA,TRBJ1-2,TGTGCCAGCACCGACGATGGGGTTCTCGGCTACACCTTC,CASTDDGVLGYTF
few,14,TRBV25-1,NA,TRBJ1-1,TGTGCCAGCAGTGACACGGGACACAACACTGAAGCTTTCTTT,CASSDTGHNTEAFF
few,13,TRBV10-3,NA,TRBJ2-1,TGTGCCATCAGTGAGTCGTTGGGGAATGAGCAGTTCTTC,CAISESLGNEQFF
NA,16,TRBV6-1,NA,TRBJ1-1,TGTGCCAGCAGTGATCTAGGGGGGGCGGCGAACACTGAAGCTTTCTTT,CASSDLGGAANTEAFF
NA,19,TRBV6-1,NA,TRBJ2-6,TGTGCCAGCAGTGAAGATGGCCCTACTCGTCACTCTGGGGCCAACGTCCTGACTTTC,CASSEDGPTRHSGANVLTF
NA,14,TRBV5-5,NA,TRBJ1-2,TGTGCCAGCAGCTTGGCCAGGGGATCCTATGGCTACACCTTC,CASSLARGSYGYTF